This T cell receptor (beta chain) was identified during a study of human T cells and chemical hapten exposure. Study observations and caveats: Alopecia affecting every donor means their immune response may not match healthy people's. Versus controls, expanded TCRs had significantly more large CDR3 similarity clusters.

Single cDNA molecules in the library carried unique molecular identifiers attached during preparation. TCRdb independently ran MiXCR on the RACE reads; one entry per CDR3 protein. Among 350,000 to 400,000 distinct CDR3 sequences listed, 5.1% were seen once. Trimming stripped 8 bases from V and 7 bases from J, with 17 bases between. The CDR3 extends over 14 amino acids. Germline assignment: CDR1 MNHEY and CDR2 SMNVEV (reference sequence). Specified time point: pre-sensitization, week 0. This sample's treatment: therapeutic diphenylcyclopropenone sensitization with weekly scalp DPC. Alopecia patients, 18 to 70 years old and DPC-suitable, served as donors. In its sample, this clonotype was seen many times. The target antigen is unknown.

The chain links TRBV27 to TRBJ2-2; no definite D call. The TCR originated in a woman between 50 and 59 years old with alopecia areata. Some clones in this sample may be carry-over from other donors' samples. This sample comprised whole blood, obtained in connection with sensitization to the hapten diphenylcyclopropenone (DPC). The CDR3 loop reads CASWSGVGIGELFF. CDR3 coding DNA: TGTGCCAGCTGGAGTGGGGTGGGGATCGGGGAGCTGTTTTTT.